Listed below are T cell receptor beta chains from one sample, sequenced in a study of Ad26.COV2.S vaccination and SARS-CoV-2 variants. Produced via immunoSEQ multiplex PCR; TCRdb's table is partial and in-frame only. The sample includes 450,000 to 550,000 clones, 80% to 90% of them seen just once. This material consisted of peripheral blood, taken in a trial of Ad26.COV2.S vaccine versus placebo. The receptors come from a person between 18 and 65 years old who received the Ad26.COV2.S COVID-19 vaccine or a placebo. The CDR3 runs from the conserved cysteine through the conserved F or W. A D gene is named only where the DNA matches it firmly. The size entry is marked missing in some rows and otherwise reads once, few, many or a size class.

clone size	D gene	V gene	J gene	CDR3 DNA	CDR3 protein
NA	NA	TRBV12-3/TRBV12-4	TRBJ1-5	TGTGCCAGCAGTTTAAGCGGAAATCAGCCCCAGCATTTT	CASSLSGNQPQHF
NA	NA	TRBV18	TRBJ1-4	TGTGCCAGCTCACGAACAGACGGTAATGAAAAACTGTTTTTT	CASSRTDGNEKLFF
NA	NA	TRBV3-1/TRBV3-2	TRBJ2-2	TGTGCCAGCAGCCAACTGGGGGCCGGGGAGCTGTTTTTT	CASSQLGAGELFF
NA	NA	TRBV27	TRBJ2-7	TGTGCCAGCGCATCGGGGTACGAGCAGTACTTC	CASASGYEQYF
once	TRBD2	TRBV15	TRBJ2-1	TGTGCCACCAGCAGAGGAGTCCCTAGCGGGGGGCGAAGTGAGCAGTTCTTC	CATSRGVPSGGRSEQFF
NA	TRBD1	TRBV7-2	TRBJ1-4	TGTGCCAGCAGCTTAGCGCGCCAGGGGGGGGAAAAACTGTTTTTT	CASSLARQGGEKLFF
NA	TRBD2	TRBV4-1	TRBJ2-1	TGCGCCAGCAGCCAAGTGACTAGCGGGAGCGTCAATGAGCAGTTCTTC	CASSQVTSGSVNEQFF
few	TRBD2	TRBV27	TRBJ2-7	TGTGCCAGCAGTTTAGGTAGCGGGACCTCTTACGAGCAGTACTTC	CASSLGSGTSYEQYF
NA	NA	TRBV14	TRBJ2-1	TGTGCCAGCAGCCAACTAAGTAACCCCACTACGGGAATGAGGAGTGAGCAGTTCTTC	CASSQLSNPTTGMRSEQFF
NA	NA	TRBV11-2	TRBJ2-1	TGTGCCAGCAGCTTAGGCCCGCGGGACCACTACAATGAGCAGTTCTTC	CASSLGPRDHYNEQFF
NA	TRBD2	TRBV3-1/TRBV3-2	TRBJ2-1	TGTGCCAGCAGCCAAGGGACTAGCGGCAACAATGAGCAGTTCTTC	CASSQGTSGNNEQFF
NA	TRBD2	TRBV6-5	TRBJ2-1	TGTGCCAGCAGTTACAAACTAGCGGGGGGGGATGAGCAGTTCTTC	CASSYKLAGGDEQFF
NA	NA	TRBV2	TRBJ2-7	TGTGCCAGCCGGACAGCCCCCTACGAGCAGTACTTC	CASRTAPYEQYF
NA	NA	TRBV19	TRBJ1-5	TGTGCCAGTAGTGCCCAACTGGGAACCAAAAAAGAAAATCAGCCCCAGCATTTT	CASSAQLGTKKENQPQHF
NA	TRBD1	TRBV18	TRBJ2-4	TGTGCCAGCTCACCCGGACAGGTAGCCAAAAACATTCAGTACTTC	CASSPGQVAKNIQYF
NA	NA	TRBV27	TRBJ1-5	NA	CASSSSGDNQPQHF
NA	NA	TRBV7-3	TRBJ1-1	TGTGCCAGCAGCTTACGAGGTCACCCGACTGAAGCTTTCTTT	CASSLRGHPTEAFF
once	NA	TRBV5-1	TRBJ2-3	TGCGCCAGCGGCCGGGGTGGGTCGGATACGCAGTATTTT	CASGRGGSDTQYF
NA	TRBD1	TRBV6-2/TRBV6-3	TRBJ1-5	TGTGCCAGCAGTTACGTAGGGGGGACAGGTCAGCCCCAGCATTTT	CASSYVGGTGQPQHF
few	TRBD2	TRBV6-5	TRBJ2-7	TGTGCCAGCACCTCGGGGGGTTACGAGCAGTACTTC	CASTSGGYEQYF
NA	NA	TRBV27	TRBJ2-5	TGTGCCAGCAGTTCCGGCCAGGGCTGGACCCAGTACTTC	CASSSGQGWTQYF
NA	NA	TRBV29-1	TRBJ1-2	TGCAGCGTTTATCCAAACAGGGTGGGTGGCTACACCTTC	CSVYPNRVGGYTF
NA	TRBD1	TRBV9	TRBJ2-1	TGTGCCAGCAGCGTAGGTGGACAGGGGGCGCGAAATGAGCAGTTCTTC	CASSVGGQGARNEQFF
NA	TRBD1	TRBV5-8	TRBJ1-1	TGTGCCAGCAGTAGGGCAGGGGGAGTTAATTTT	CASSRAGGVNF
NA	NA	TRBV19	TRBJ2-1	TGTGCCAGTAGAAGGGATCCTAGCTCCTACAATGAGCAGTTCTTC	CASRRDPSSYNEQFF
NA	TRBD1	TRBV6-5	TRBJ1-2	TGTGCCAGCAGCCAGGGACAGGAAAACTATGGCTACACCTTC	CASSQGQENYGYTF
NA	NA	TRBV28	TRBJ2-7	TGTGCCAGCAGTCCGAACCTTCTAGGGACATGGTTCGAGCAGTACTTC	CASSPNLLGTWFEQYF
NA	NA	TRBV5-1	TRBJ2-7	TGCGCCAGCAGCTTGGGGCAGGTCCCCTACGAGCAGTACTTC	CASSLGQVPYEQYF
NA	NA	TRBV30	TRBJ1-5	TGTGCCTGGAGTGGCGGGGGCGTGGGTCAGCCCCAGCATTTT	CAWSGGGVGQPQHF
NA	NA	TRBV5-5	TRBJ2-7	TGTGCCAGCAGCTTGGAAATAATCGGCTCCTACGAGCAGTACTTC	CASSLEIIGSYEQYF
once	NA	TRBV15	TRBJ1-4	TGTGCCACCAGCCCGAGAGGGGAGGGCGAAAAACTGTTTTTT	CATSPRGEGEKLFF
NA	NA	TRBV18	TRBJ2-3	TGTGCCAGCTCCAAGGACATAAAGGGGGATACGCAGTATTTT	CASSKDIKGDTQYF
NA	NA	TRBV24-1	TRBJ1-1	TGTGCCACCAGTCGATCCAGGGGTGAAGCTTTCTTT	CATSRSRGEAFF
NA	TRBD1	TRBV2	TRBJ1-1	TGTGCCAGCACCGTAGACAGGGGCACTGAAGCTTTCTTT	CASTVDRGTEAFF
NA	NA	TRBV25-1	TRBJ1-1	TGTGCCAGCAGGCTCCTCCTGGACACTGAAGCTTTCTTT	CASRLLLDTEAFF
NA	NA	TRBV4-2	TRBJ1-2	TGTGCCAGCAGCCAAGAGCAGGCGTGGGGGGGCCTAGGTTGGGGTGGCTACACCTTC	CASSQEQAWGGLGWGGYTF
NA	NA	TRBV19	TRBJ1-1	TGTGCCAGTAGTATAACGGCCACTGAAGCTTTCTTT	CASSITATEAFF
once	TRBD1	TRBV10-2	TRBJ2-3	TGCGCCAGCAGTGAGTCGTGGACAGGTAGCACAGATACGCAGTATTTT	CASSESWTGSTDTQYF
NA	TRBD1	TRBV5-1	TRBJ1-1	TGCGCCAGCAGCTTGGTTGGACAGGGGAGGGAAGCTGAAGCTTTCTTT	CASSLVGQGREAEAFF
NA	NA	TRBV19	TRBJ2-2	TGTGCCAGTAGTCGAGCCCTTACTCAGGGGAAGGGAAGTCCCGGGGAGCTGTTTTTT	CASSRALTQGKGSPGELFF
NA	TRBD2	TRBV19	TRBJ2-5	TGTGCCAGTAGTATTCGGAGTGGCGGGGGGAGGGAGACCCAGTACTTC	CASSIRSGGGRETQYF
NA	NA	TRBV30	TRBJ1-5	TGTGCCTGGAGTGTAACAGGGAGATATAGCAATCAGCCCCAGCATTTT	CAWSVTGRYSNQPQHF